One sample yielded the 30 T cell receptor beta chains listed below, sequenced in a study of CD8+ T cells in alopecia areata. Following extraction, RNA underwent reverse transcription to cDNA, which served as the sequencing template. Produced via immunoSEQ multiplex PCR; TCRdb's table is partial and in-frame only. The sample holds 90,000 to 120,000 clones, roughly 64% seen once. The sample consisted of CD8+ T cells sorted from blood. These receptors were obtained from a human donor in good health.

This clone has just a few counts. The V and J genes are TRBV9 and TRBJ2-5; D perhaps matches TRBD1 (7 bases). The CDR3 extends over 17 amino acids. The germline CDR1 and CDR2 sequences are SGDLS and YYNGEE. Trimming shortened V by 0 bases and J by 1 base, and 16 bases separated the two germline ends. The CDR3 bases are TGTGCCAGCAGCGTAGAAGGGGGCCAGGGGGGCCAAGAGACCCAGTACTTC. Protein: CASSVEGGQGGQETQYF.

In this sample, this clone turned up once. The chain has TRBV10-3 and TRBJ2-7, with D perhaps matching TRBD2 (5 bases). Germline V gene lookup returns CDR1 ENHRY and CDR2 SYGVKD. CDR3 length equals 11 residues. Trimming cost V 9 bases and J 0 bases, with 6 bases left between them. The CDR3 DNA reads TGTGCCATAGCGGACTCCTACGAGCAGTACTTC. Its translation: CAIADSYEQYF.

The rearrangement uses TRBV28 and TRBJ2-1, with D perhaps being TRBD1 or TRBD2 (7 bases each). Trimming removed 6 bases at V and 8 bases at J, with 11 bases between. Germline V gene lookup returns CDR1 MDHEN and CDR2 SYDVKM. This CDR3 is 12 amino acids long. The CDR3: CASSPGGDEQFF. In nucleotides, the CDR3 is TGTGCCAGCAGCCCAGGGGGGGATGAGCAGTTCTTC.

This clone was picked up a small number of times. The V and J genes are TRBV19 and TRBJ1-2, with D possibly matching TRBD1 (6 bases). CDR1 and CDR2 (germline): LNHDA, SQIVND (reference sequence). The CDR3 length is 13 residues. Trimming pared 4 bases from V and 6 bases from J, leaving 12 bases between. Written as DNA, the CDR3 is TGTGCCAGTAGTACCCGGACAGTCGATGGCTACACCTTC. This translates into CASSTRTVDGYTF.

The table lists this clone with a few counts. The chain couples TRBV29-1 to TRBJ2-7; D is possibly TRBD1 (6 bases). Germline V gene lookup returns CDR1 SQVTM and CDR2 ANQGSEA. V was clipped by 7 bases and J by 3 bases, with 22 bases between them. This CDR3 comprises 15 residues. The CDR3 sequence: CSALMSDRPFYEQYF. CDR3 DNA sequence: TGCAGCGCTCTAATGTCGGACAGACCTTTCTACGAGCAGTACTTC.

The chain carries TRBV28 and TRBJ2-5, with 13 bases that match TRBD2. CDR3 length: 17 residues. J gave up 2 bases and V 5 bases, and 8 bases lay outside the gene matches. From germline, CDR1 is MDHEN and CDR2 SYDVKM. CDR3 in DNA: TGTGCCAGCAGTCCGAGACTAGCGGGGGGCCGACAAGAGACCCAGTACTTC. Translating gives CASSPRLAGGRQETQYF.

The chain joins TRBV6-4 to TRBJ2-1; 10 bases map to TRBD2. The ends lost 3 bases at V and 4 bases at J; junction bases unmatched: 6. The CDR3 has 16 residues. Germline V lookup: CDR1 MRHNA, CDR2 SNTAGT. In nucleotides, the CDR3 is TGTGCCAGCAGTGAAGTCGTAGCGGGGGGATACAATGAGCAGTTCTTC. This codes for CASSEVVAGGYNEQFF.

The chain uses TRBV5-1 and TRBJ2-4, with 9 bases fitting TRBD1. The ends lost 4 bases at V and 8 bases at J; junction bases unmatched: 10. This CDR3 contains 15 residues. Germline V lookup: CDR1 SGHRS, CDR2 YFSETQ. The CDR3, as DNA: TGCGCCAGCAGCATGACAGGGGGTGGAGCGGACATTCAGTACTTC. Amino acids: CASSMTGGGADIQYF.

This clone was found many times. CDR3 DNA: TGTGCCAGCAGTCCCGGGACAGGGGGCGCAAGCTATGGCTACACCTTC. Residues: CASSPGTGGASYGYTF. The chain couples TRBV28 to TRBJ1-2; 12 bases fit TRBD1. The CDR3 consists of 16 residues. Losses at the gene ends were 5 bases for V and 4 bases for J; bases not matched to a gene: 8. The germline V gene encodes CDR1 MDHEN and CDR2 SYDVKM.

V gene TRBV2 combines with J gene TRBJ2-5; TRBD2 agrees at 10 bases. V shed 4 bases, J shed 1 base, and the junction held 3 bases outside the gene matches. The CDR3 has 15 amino acids. Germline values: CDR1 SNHLY, CDR2 FYNNEI. CDR3 region: CASSVSGGTQETQYF. The CDR3 DNA is TGTGCCAGCAGTGTTAGCGGGGGGACCCAAGAGACCCAGTACTTC. Using reference TRBV2 and TRBJ2-5 for the parts outside the CDR3, the full variable domain is EPEVTQTPSHQVTQMGQEVILRCVPISNHLYFYWYRQILGQKVEFLVSFYNNEISEKSEIFDDQFSVERPDGSNFTLKIRSTKLEDSAMYFCASSVSGGTQETQYFGPGTRLLVL.

The CDR3 loop is CASSSDLPTPDPYEQYF. The CDR3 DNA reads TGCGCCAGCAGCTCGGACCTCCCCACCCCGGACCCCTACGAGCAGTACTTC. The V call is TRBV5-1, the J call TRBJ2-7; D is unresolved. Germline V lookup: CDR1 SGHRS, CDR2 YFSETQ. This CDR3 is built from 17 residues. The V and J ends lost 3 bases and 2 bases respectively, with 21 bases between them.

The V and J genes are TRBV7-9 and TRBJ1-4; the match to TRBD1 covers 7 bases. Germline-derived CDR1 and CDR2 are SEHNR and FQNEAQ (reference sequence). Trimming took 7 bases from V and 5 from J; bases not matched to a gene: 10. The CDR3 covers 15 residues. The CDR3: CASTHEQGGNEKLFF. CDR3 coding DNA: TGTGCCAGCACCCATGAGCAGGGGGGGAATGAAAAACTGTTTTTT. The whole variable domain, remainder taken from reference TRBV7-9 and TRBJ1-4, is DTGVSQNPRHKITKRGQNVTFRCDPISEHNRLYWYRQTLGQGPEFLTYFQNEAQLEKSRLLSDRFSAERPKGSFSTLEIQRTEQGDSAMYLCASTHEQGGNEKLFFGSGTQLSVL.

This clone was seen a few times. The chain employs TRBV29-1 and TRBJ1-1, with D hard to call. Trimming cost V 6 bases and J 4 bases, with 6 bases left between them. CDR1 is SQVTM and CDR2 is ANQGSEA in the germline V gene. The CDR3 contains 10 residues. The CDR3 nucleotides are TGCAGCGTCATAGCCACTGAAGCTTTCTTT. Its protein product is CSVIATEAFF.

The gene calls are TRBV19 and TRBJ1-5; no clear D gene. From germline, CDR1 is LNHDA and CDR2 SQIVND (reference sequence). Trimming left V 7 bases short and J 4 bases short, with 8 bases between. CDR3 length equals 12 residues. CDR3 sequence reads: CASNHGNQPQHF. The CDR3 bases are TGTGCCAGTAATCACGGGAATCAGCCCCAGCATTTT.

This chain connects TRBV25-1 to TRBJ1-4, with TRBD1 as a possible D gene (5 bases). The V gene's germline CDR1 is MGHDK and CDR2 SYGVNS. The V and J ends lost 2 bases and 4 bases respectively, with 11 bases between them. This CDR3 contains 15 residues. DNA for the CDR3: TGTGCCAGCAGTGAACCAGGGAGGAGTAATGAAAAACTGTTTTTT. This gives the protein CASSEPGRSNEKLFF. Drawing the rest from reference TRBV25-1 and TRBJ1-4, the complete variable domain is EADIYQTPRYLVIGTGKKITLECSQTMGHDKMYWYQQDPGMELHLIHYSYGVNSTEKGDLSSESTVSRIRTEHFPLTLESARPSHTSQYLCASSEPGRSNEKLFFGSGTQLSVL.

The chain carries TRBV9 and TRBJ2-3; TRBD2 is a possible D gene (6 bases). This CDR3 has 11 amino acids. Germline CDR1 is SGDLS and CDR2 is YYNGEE. Trimming removed 3 bases from V and 10 bases from J, with 9 bases in between. CDR3 sequence: CASSDGGPQYF. CDR3 nucleotide sequence: TGTGCCAGCAGCGACGGGGGACCGCAGTATTTT.

The genes are TRBV29-1 and TRBJ1-1, with D possibly matching TRBD1 (5 bases). The CDR3 spans 14 residues. Trimming took 7 bases from V and 0 from J, leaving 15 bases between them. Germline CDR1 and CDR2: SQVTM and ANQGSEA. The CDR3 DNA reads TGCAGCGGGGGAGTCGGGGCAGTGAACACTGAAGCTTTCTTT. This sequence encodes CSGGVGAVNTEAFF.

In its sample, this clone was seen once. The CDR3 is CASSQALGGAETQYF. CDR3 nucleotides: TGCGCCAGCAGCCAAGCCCTGGGTGGGGCCGAGACCCAGTACTTC. The J gene is TRBJ2-5, the V gene TRBV4-3; D is possibly TRBD1 (5 bases). This CDR3 spans 15 amino acids. CDR1 LGHNA and CDR2 YSLEER come from the germline V gene. V was clipped by 1 base and J by 5 bases, with 14 bases between them.

This clone was observed a handful of times. The rearrangement uses TRBV7-2 and TRBJ2-3; 10 bases agree with TRBD2. Per germline, CDR1 SGHTA and CDR2 FQGNSA. Losses at the gene ends were 5 bases for V and 3 bases for J; bases not matched to a gene: 11. The CDR3 is 17 residues long. DNA of the CDR3: TGTGCCAGCAGCGCGGTTAGCGGGGGGCCGGTAACAGATACGCAGTATTTT. As protein: CASSAVSGGPVTDTQYF.

The rearrangement uses TRBV5-1 and TRBJ2-1, with D perhaps given as TRBD1 or TRBD2 (6 bases each). The CDR3 has 15 residues. The germline V and J ends were trimmed by 1 base and 5 bases, with 13 bases remaining between them. Germline V gene lookup returns CDR1 SGHRS and CDR2 YFSETQ. The CDR3 reads CASSLFTGANNEQFF. CDR3 coding DNA: TGCGCCAGCAGCTTGTTTACGGGGGCCAACAATGAGCAGTTCTTC. Looking up the rest from reference TRBV5-1 and TRBJ2-1 gives the full variable domain: KAGVTQTPRYLIKTRGQQVTLSCSPISGHRSVSWYQQTPGQGLQFLFEYFSETQRNKGNFPGRFSGRQFSNSRSEMNVSTLELGDSALYLCASSLFTGANNEQFFGPGTRLTVL.

This clone was seen a single time. The V call is TRBV6-6, the J call TRBJ2-1; 12 bases line up with TRBD2. This CDR3 is built from 16 residues. J lost 5 bases, V lost 6 bases, and 8 bases had no gene match. CDR1 and CDR2 (germline): MNHNY, SVGAGI (reference sequence). The CDR3 nucleotides read TGTGCCAGCAGCCTAGCGGGGGGGTGGGTCAACAATGAGCAGTTCTTC. Translation: CASSLAGGWVNNEQFF.

The chain joins TRBV5-6 to TRBJ1-2; D is unclear. Germline CDR1 is SGHDT and CDR2 is YYEEEE. There are 13 residues in the CDR3. The V end lost 2 bases, the J end lost 3 bases, and 8 bases lay between the germline ends. CDR3 in amino acids: CASSFRVYYGYTF. CDR3 nucleotides: TGTGCCAGCAGCTTCCGGGTCTACTATGGCTACACCTTC.

This clone has a handful of counts. The V and J genes are TRBV4-3 and TRBJ1-5; possible D gene TRBD1, 6 bases. Germline lookup yields CDR1 LGHNA and CDR2 YSLEER. V lost 0 bases to trimming and J lost 6 bases, with 15 bases between them. The length of the CDR3 is 16 residues. The CDR3 region has the DNA TGCGCCAGCAGCCAAGATTGGCAGGGGATAATTCAGCCCCAGCATTTT. Protein sequence: CASSQDWQGIIQPQHF.

The V and J genes are TRBV5-6 and TRBJ1-1; D gene unclear. The germline V gene encodes CDR1 SGHDT and CDR2 YYEEEE. This CDR3 comprises 14 residues. The V end was cut by 2 bases, the J end by 4 bases, with 12 bases between. CDR3 bases: TGTGCCAGCAGCTTACGGTCTTGGGGCACTGAAGCTTTCTTT. Translation: CASSLRSWGTEAFF. Based on the CDR3 plus reference TRBV5-6 and TRBJ1-1, the full variable domain is DAGVTQSPTHLIKTRGQQVTLRCSPKSGHDTVSWYQQALGQGPQFIFQYYEEEERQRGNFPDRFSGHQFPNYSSELNVNALLLGDSALYLCASSLRSWGTEAFFGQGTRLTVV.

The chain has TRBV6-5 and TRBJ2-7; 8 nucleotides match TRBD1. Germline V gives CDR1 MNHEY, CDR2 SVGAGI. The trim removed 2 bases at V and 3 bases at J, leaving 3 bases unmatched. The CDR3 extends over 14 amino acids. The CDR3 DNA sequence: TGTGCCAGCAGTTACGGACAGGGTGTCTACGAGCAGTACTTC. Translating gives CASSYGQGVYEQYF.

The chain couples TRBV9 to TRBJ1-2, with D possibly matching TRBD1 (6 bases). The germline gives CDR1 SGDLS, CDR2 YYNGEE. The length of the CDR3 is 13 residues. V was cut by 4 bases and J by 8 bases, with 15 bases left in between. The CDR3 spells CASSQGQTKGYTF. Written as DNA, the CDR3 is TGTGCCAGCAGCCAAGGACAGACGAAGGGCTACACCTTC.

The rearrangement uses TRBV29-1 and TRBJ2-2; possibly TRBD1 or TRBD2 for D (5 bases each). With 7 bases removed from V and 6 bases from J, the gap between germline ends came to 18 bases. The CDR3 sequence is 14 residues long. Germline lookup yields CDR1 SQVTM and CDR2 ANQGSEA. CDR3 region: CSALQPGTAGELFF. The CDR3 nucleotides read TGCAGCGCCCTCCAGCCAGGGACGGCCGGGGAGCTGTTTTTT.

The chain's CDR3 is CASSLGQGNTGELFF. The CDR3 coding sequence is TGCGCCAGCAGCTTGGGCCAGGGGAACACCGGGGAGCTGTTTTTT. This chain links TRBV5-1 with TRBJ2-2, with D possibly matching TRBD1 (5 bases). Germline CDR1 SGHRS, CDR2 YFSETQ. The V end was cut by 0 bases, the J end by 1 base, with 7 bases between. CDR3 length: 15 amino acids.

CDR3 sequence reads: CASRVLGGEEETQYF. CDR3 DNA: TGTGCCAGCAGGGTGCTGGGGGGCGAAGAAGAGACCCAGTACTTC. The rearrangement joins TRBV13 to TRBJ2-5; possibly TRBD1 or TRBD2 for D (6 bases each). Trimming took 6 bases from V and 3 from J, leaving 17 bases between them. The CDR3 totals 15 residues. CDR1 and CDR2 from the germline V gene are PRHDT and FYEKMQ (reference sequence).

V gene TRBV4-3 combines with J gene TRBJ2-1; 9 bases fit TRBD1. The J segment lost 9 bases and the V segment lost 3 bases, leaving 9 bases of the junction unmatched. The CDR3 extends over 15 amino acids. CDR1 and CDR2 from the germline V gene are LGHNA and YSLEER. CDR3 protein: CASSQLDRGMGEQFF. Written as DNA, the CDR3 is TGCGCCAGCAGCCAGCTGGACAGGGGTATGGGTGAGCAGTTCTTC.